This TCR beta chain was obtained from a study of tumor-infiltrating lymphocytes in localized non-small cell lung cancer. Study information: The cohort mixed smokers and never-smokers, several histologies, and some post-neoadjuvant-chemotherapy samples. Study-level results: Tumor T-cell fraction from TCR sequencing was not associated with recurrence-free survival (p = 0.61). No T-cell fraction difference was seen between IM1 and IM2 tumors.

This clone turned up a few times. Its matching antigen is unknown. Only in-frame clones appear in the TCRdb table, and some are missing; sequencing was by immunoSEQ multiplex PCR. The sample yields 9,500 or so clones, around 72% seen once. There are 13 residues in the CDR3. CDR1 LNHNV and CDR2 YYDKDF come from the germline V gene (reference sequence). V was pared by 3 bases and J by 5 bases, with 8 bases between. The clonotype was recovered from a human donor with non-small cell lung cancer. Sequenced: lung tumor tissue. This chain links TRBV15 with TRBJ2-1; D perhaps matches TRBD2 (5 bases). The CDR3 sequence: CATSRGVNNEQFF. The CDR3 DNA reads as TGTGCCACCAGCAGGGGAGTGAACAATGAGCAGTTCTTC. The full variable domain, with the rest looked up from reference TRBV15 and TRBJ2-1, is DAMVIQNPRYQVTQFGKPVTLSCSQTLNHNVMYWYQQKSSQAPKLLFHYYDKDFNNEADTPDNFQSRRPNTSFCFLDIRSPGLGDTAMYLCATSRGVNNEQFFGPGTRLTVL.